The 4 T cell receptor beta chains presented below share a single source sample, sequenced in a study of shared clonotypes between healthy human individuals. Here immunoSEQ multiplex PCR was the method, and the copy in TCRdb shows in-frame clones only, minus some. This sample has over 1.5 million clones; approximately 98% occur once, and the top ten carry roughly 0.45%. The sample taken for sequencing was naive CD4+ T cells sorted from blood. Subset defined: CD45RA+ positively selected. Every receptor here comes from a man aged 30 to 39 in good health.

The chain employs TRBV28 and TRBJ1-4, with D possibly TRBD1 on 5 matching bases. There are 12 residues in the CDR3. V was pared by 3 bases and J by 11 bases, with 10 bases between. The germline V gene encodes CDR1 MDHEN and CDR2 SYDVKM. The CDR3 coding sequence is TGTGCCAGCAGTTTCCCGGGGGTTAAACTGTTTTTT. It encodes CASSFPGVKLFF.

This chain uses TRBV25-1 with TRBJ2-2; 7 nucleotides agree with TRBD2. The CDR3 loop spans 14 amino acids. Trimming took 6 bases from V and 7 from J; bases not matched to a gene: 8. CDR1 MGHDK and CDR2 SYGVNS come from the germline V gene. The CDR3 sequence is CASSPRTSVGELFF. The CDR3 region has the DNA TGTGCCAGCAGCCCCCGAACTAGCGTCGGGGAGCTGTTTTTT.

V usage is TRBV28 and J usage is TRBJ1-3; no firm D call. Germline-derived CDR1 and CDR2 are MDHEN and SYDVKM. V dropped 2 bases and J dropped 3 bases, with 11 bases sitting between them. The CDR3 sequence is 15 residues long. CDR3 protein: CASSLREVGGNTIYF. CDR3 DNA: TGTGCCAGCAGTTTAAGGGAAGTCGGTGGAAACACCATATATTTT.

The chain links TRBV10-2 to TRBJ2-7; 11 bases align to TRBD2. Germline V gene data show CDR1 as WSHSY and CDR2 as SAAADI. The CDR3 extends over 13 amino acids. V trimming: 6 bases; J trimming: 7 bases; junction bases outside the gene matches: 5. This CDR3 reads CASRLAGEEEQYF. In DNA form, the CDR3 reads TGCGCCAGCAGACTAGCGGGAGAAGAAGAGCAGTACTTC.